These T cell receptor beta chains were read from a single sample in a study of blood T cell repertoires in COVID-19. TCRdb's table, derived via immunoSEQ multiplex PCR, lists solely in-frame clones and lacks some. The sample lists around 250,000 clones, more than 75% occurring once. The sequenced material came from peripheral blood. The source of these receptors is a man at least 80 years old with acute or convalescent COVID-19. CDR3s include the opening cysteine and the closing phenylalanine or tryptophan. D genes are given only for firm matches. Clone size appears in some rows only: once, few, many, or a class for an expanded clone.

j_call d_call v_call clone_size cdr3_nt cdr3_aa
TRBJ2-7 . TRBV6-2/TRBV6-3 . TGTGCCAGCAGTTACTGGGCAGGGCAGGAGCAGTACTTC CASSYWAGQEQYF
TRBJ2-7 TRBD1 TRBV6-5 . TGTGCCAGCAGTTGGAGGACAGGGCTCTACGAGCAGTACTTC CASSWRTGLYEQYF
TRBJ1-2 . TRBV5-1 . TGCGCCAGCAGCTTAGATCGAGGCTATGGCTACACCTTC CASSLDRGYGYTF
TRBJ2-1 TRBD2 TRBV12-5 . TGTGCTAGTGGTTTGGTACGTGGGAGGGAGCATGAGCAGTTCTTC CASGLVRGREHEQFF
TRBJ1-1 . TRBV3-1/TRBV3-2 . TGTGCCAGCAGCCAACAACCAGGTACTAGTGAAGCTTTCTTT CASSQQPGTSEAFF
TRBJ2-5 TRBD1 TRBV28 . TGTGCCAGCAGTCTAGCGGACAGGGGAGTAAAAGAGACCCAGTACTTC CASSLADRGVKETQYF
TRBJ2-3 TRBD2 TRBV20-1 . TGCAGTGCTAGTTCCGGGGGGATGTCAGATACGCAGTATTTT CSASSGGMSDTQYF
TRBJ1-6 TRBD1 TRBV5-4 . TGTGCCAGCAGGCGGGACAGGGACTCACCCCTCCACTTT CASRRDRDSPLHF
TRBJ1-3 TRBD1 TRBV6-6 . TGTGCCAGCAGGTCGACAGGGAACGGAAACACCATATATTTT CASRSTGNGNTIYF
TRBJ1-1 TRBD1 TRBV6-5 . TGTGCCAGCAGTTACTCGAGCGACAGGGCTGAAGCTTTCTTT CASSYSSDRAEAFF
TRBJ2-5 TRBD2 TRBV10-3 . TGTGCCATCAGTCCTAGCGGGAACGGGGGGGAGACCCAGTACTTC CAISPSGNGGETQYF
TRBJ1-1 . TRBV6-5 . TGTGCCAGCAGGCCGAAGGCTGGGGGGACTGAAGCTTTCTTT CASRPKAGGTEAFF
TRBJ2-3 TRBD1 TRBV19 . TGTGCCAGTAGTAGGAGACAGGGGGGAAAAGGCACAGATACGCAGTATTTT CASSRRQGGKGTDTQYF
TRBJ1-1 . TRBV18 few TGTGCCAGCTCACCAGACACATTCTACACTGAAGCTTTCTTT CASSPDTFYTEAFF
TRBJ2-1 TRBD2 TRBV3-1/TRBV3-2 . TGTGCCAGCAGCCAGGCGGGAGGCCCTAGAGAGCAGTTCTTC CASSQAGGPREQFF
TRBJ2-1 . TRBV24-1 . TGTGCCACCAGTGACCACACGGCAGGGAAAGACAATGAGCAGTTCTTC CATSDHTAGKDNEQFF
TRBJ1-2 . TRBV7-9 . TGTGCCAGCAGCTTATCGTATGCAGAGGAGGGCTACACCTTC CASSLSYAEEGYTF
TRBJ2-7 . TRBV2 . TGTGCCACCACCGAGGCTGTCAGTTTCAGCTCCTACGAGCAGTACTTC CATTEAVSFSSYEQYF
TRBJ2-2 . TRBV2 . TGTGCCAGCGCCCTAGGGAGTGGGGCCGGGGAGCTGTTTTTT CASALGSGAGELFF
TRBJ1-1 . TRBV7-9 . TGTGCCAGCAGCTCCTCAGGCGGCCGAGGGACTGAAGCTTTCTTT CASSSSGGRGTEAFF
TRBJ1-2 . TRBV7-7 . TGTGTAGGTCCAGGCCGGCCCCGAAGCGGTTTCGGCTATGGCTACACCTTC CVGPGRPRSGFGYGYTF
TRBJ1-2 . TRBV28 . TGTGCCAGCAGTCTCGGACAGAGAGCCTATGGCTACACCTTC CASSLGQRAYGYTF
TRBJ1-5 . TRBV28 . TGTGCCAGCAGTTTCCAGGGGCAATCGCCCCAGCATTTT CASSFQGQSPQHF
TRBJ2-7 TRBD1 TRBV12-3/TRBV12-4 . TGTGCCAGCAGCGGACAGGGGTTTGGCGAGCAGTACTTC CASSGQGFGEQYF
TRBJ1-4 . TRBV18 . TGTGCCAGCTCACCACTGGTGCAGGCAGGGAATGAGAAACTGTTTTTT CASSPLVQAGNEKLFF
TRBJ2-1 . TRBV6-4 . TGTGCCAGCAGTGGGAGTAGTGGGGAGCAGTTCTTC CASSGSSGEQFF
TRBJ1-5 . TRBV7-9 . TGTGCCAGCAGCTTAGAGGGGGATCAGCCCCAGCATTTT CASSLEGDQPQHF
TRBJ2-1 TRBD1 TRBV19 . TGTGCCAGTAGCCGAGACAGGGTAGGTAACAATGAGCAGTTCTTC CASSRDRVGNNEQFF
TRBJ2-1 TRBD1 TRBV6-5 . TGTGCCAGCACTTCCGGGACAGGGAGGAATGAGCAGTTCTTC CASTSGTGRNEQFF
TRBJ2-7 TRBD1 TRBV5-1 once TGCGCCAGCAGCTCTAACCTCGGACAGGGAGTCACCTACGAGCAGTACTTC CASSSNLGQGVTYEQYF
TRBJ1-5 . TRBV9 . TGTGCCAGCAGCGCAGGCCTCAATCAGCCCCAGCATTTT CASSAGLNQPQHF
TRBJ2-4 TRBD2 TRBV18 . TGTGCCAGCTCACCAGAGACTAGCGGGAGTAACATTCAGTACTTC CASSPETSGSNIQYF
TRBJ1-2 . TRBV4-3 . TGCGCCAGGGCGAGGGTTAACTATGGCTACACCTTC CARARVNYGYTF
TRBJ1-3 TRBD1 TRBV4-3 . TGCGCCAGCAGCCAAGTGTTAGGGGGCTACTTCTCTGGAAACACCATATATTTT CASSQVLGGYFSGNTIYF
TRBJ1-1 TRBD1 TRBV6-5 . TGTGCCAGCAGCCTGACAGGGTTTGCCGAAGCTTTCTTT CASSLTGFAEAFF
TRBJ2-1 TRBD2 TRBV11-3 . TGTGCCAGCAGCCCCGCTGGGACTAGCGGCAACAATGAGCAGTTCTTC CASSPAGTSGNNEQFF
TRBJ2-6 . TRBV10-1 . TGCGCCAGCAGTGACACTCGACAGATCTCTGGGGCCAACGTCCTGACTTTC CASSDTRQISGANVLTF
TRBJ2-1 TRBD2 TRBV5-8 . TGTGCCAGCAGCTGGGGACTAGCGGGGTTCAATGAGCAGTTCTTC CASSWGLAGFNEQFF
TRBJ2-7 TRBD1 TRBV5-4 . TGTGCCAGCAGCTTGGCAGAGAGGGGGCGAAACGAGCAGTACTTC CASSLAERGRNEQYF
TRBJ2-1 TRBD2 TRBV9 . TGTGCCAGCAGCGTAGAGGGGACTAGCTTGGGGGCGGAGCAGTTCTTC CASSVEGTSLGAEQFF